The source of this T cell receptor beta chain is a study of T cells in Graves' hyperthyroidism and ophthalmopathy. Study in general: Specimen type is peripheral blood, collected at initial diagnosis prior to any treatment. Findings and limits, study-wide: Prediction of ophthalmopathy progression came a median roughly 6.7 months pre-onset. Most thyroid clonotypes expanded above 0.001 appeared in blood too.

V gave up 6 bases and J gave up 8 bases; unmatched junction bases: 16. CDR3 size: 15 residues. CDR1 and CDR2 (germline): LGHNT, FRNRAP. From more than 9.5 ml of fresh peripheral blood, PBMCs were isolated. This clonotype was picked up many times. The target antigen is unknown. The investigators amplified TCR beta CDR3 regions from RNA transcripts. First-round RT-PCR targeting the TCR CDR3 was performed with the HTBI primer set. TCRdb reprocessed the multiplex PCR reads with MiXCR, giving one entry per CDR3 protein. Counted here are approximately 620,000 distinct CDR3 sequences, 11% to 15% occurring once; the ten biggest clones make up roughly 5.5%.

Sequenced: blood. This receptor was taken from a woman in her twenties or thirties with Graves' hyperthyroidism that later progressed to Graves' ophthalmopathy. The chain employs TRBV12-5 and TRBJ2-7; 7 bases fit TRBD1. CDR3 in DNA: TGTGCTAGTGGCCCCTCGACAGGGTCGGCTACGAAGCAGTACTTC. Translated: CASGPSTGSATKQYF.